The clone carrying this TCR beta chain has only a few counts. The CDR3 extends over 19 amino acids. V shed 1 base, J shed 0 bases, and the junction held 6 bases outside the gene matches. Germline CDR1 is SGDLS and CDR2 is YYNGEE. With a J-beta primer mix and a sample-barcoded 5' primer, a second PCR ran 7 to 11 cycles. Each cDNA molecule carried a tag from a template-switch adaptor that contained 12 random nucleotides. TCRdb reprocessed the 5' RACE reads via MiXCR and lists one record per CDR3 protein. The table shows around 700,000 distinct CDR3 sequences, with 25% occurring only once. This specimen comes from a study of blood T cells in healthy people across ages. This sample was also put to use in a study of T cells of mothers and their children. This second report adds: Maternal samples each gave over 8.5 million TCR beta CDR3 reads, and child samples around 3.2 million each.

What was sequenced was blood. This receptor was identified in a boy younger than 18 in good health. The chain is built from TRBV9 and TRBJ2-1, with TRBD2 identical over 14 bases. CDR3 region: CASSVPAGTSGSSYNEQFF. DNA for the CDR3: TGTGCCAGCAGCGTACCGGCAGGGACTAGCGGGAGCTCCTACAATGAGCAGTTCTTC.